This T cell receptor (beta chain) was profiled in a study of cytomegalovirus exposure and HLA in healthy donors. For the study at large: The use of the same platform for the 95 to 150 validation repertoires and the roughly 700 first-cohort repertoires was reported by a later analysis. Study-wide results and caveats: Cytomegalovirus association was assigned to 150 to 200 TCR beta chains. Rarity held for most TCR sequences, but there were some public TCRs that occurred in many donors. There were a few CMV-associated chains whose specificity for CMV antigens was confirmed in vitro.

Looked up from germline, CDR1 is SEHNR and CDR2 is FQNEAQ (reference sequence). The length of the CDR3 is 14 residues. V lost 10 bases, J lost 2 bases, and 8 bases stayed unmatched. Sequencing used immunoSEQ multiplex PCR; TCRdb keeps in-frame clones, though not all of them. The profile covers approximately 100,000 clones, with around 90% appearing a single time and about 1.8% taken by the ten largest. As to this clone: No antigen is known for it.

This TCR was recovered from a woman between 18 and 30 years old in good health and CMV-seropositive. Sequencing used PBMCs. The chain couples TRBV7-9 to TRBJ1-2; TRBD1 matches at 9 bases. The CDR3 sequence: CATPSGQGNYGYTF. In DNA, the CDR3 is TGTGCCACCCCATCAGGACAGGGGAACTATGGCTACACCTTC.